Below are 22 T cell receptor beta chains sequenced from a single sample in a study of blood T cell repertoires in COVID-19 (dated by TCRdb to about 2020). Library method: the immunoSEQ multiplex PCR assay. The table was pulled from immuneACCESS by TCRdb, which kept in-frame rearrangements only. Such tables lose some clones; where checked, under half of the loss comes from unresolved V genes, and the rest has no known cause. The sample has 150,000 to 200,000 clones on record, about four fifths of them singletons. Around 6.1% of the sample goes to the ten largest clones. The sequencing sample was made of peripheral blood. Receptors originate from a woman aged 40 to 50 with acute or convalescent COVID-19.

The V call is TRBV5-1, the J call TRBJ1-1; D remains unclear. CDR1 is SGHRS and CDR2 is YFSETQ in the germline V gene. The CDR3 sequence is 14 residues long. The V end lost 1 base, the J end lost 2 bases, and 9 bases lay between the germline ends. This CDR3 is CASSLSGPNTEAFF. CDR3 coding DNA: TGCGCCAGCAGCTTGTCCGGTCCAAACACTGAAGCTTTCTTT.

Details on this clone: The sample contains more than one DNA sequence encoding this CDR3. V is TRBV6-5 and J is TRBJ2-7; possible D gene TRBD1, 5 bases. The germline V and J ends were trimmed by 0 bases and 1 base, with 7 bases remaining between them. Per germline, CDR1 MNHEY and CDR2 SVGAGI. CDR3 length: 14 residues. The CDR3 nucleotides are TGTGCCAGCAGTTACTCTAGGGGATCCTACGAGCAGTACTTC. This codes for CASSYSRGSYEQYF.

This chain links TRBV11-3 with TRBJ2-2; 12 nucleotides match TRBD2. The CDR3 extends over 16 amino acids. Trimming cost V 5 bases and J 6 bases; bases outside gene matches: 7. Germline V gene data show CDR1 as SGHNT and CDR2 as YENEEA. The CDR3 spells CASSPSTSGGSGELFF. The CDR3 DNA reads TGTGCCAGCAGCCCCTCGACTAGCGGGGGCTCCGGGGAGCTGTTTTTT.

The table lists this clone with a few counts. The V gene is TRBV6-2 or TRBV6-3, the J gene TRBJ2-1; 10 bases map to TRBD1. The CDR3 has 15 amino acids. V shed 4 bases, J shed 6 bases, and the junction held 6 bases outside the gene matches. The V gene's germline CDR1 is MNHEY and CDR2 SVGEGT. CDR3 sequence: CASSSTRTGGNEQFF. The CDR3, as DNA: TGTGCCAGCAGTTCTACTCGGACAGGGGGCAATGAGCAGTTCTTC.

The chain couples TRBV3-1 (or the pseudogene TRBV3-2) to TRBJ1-4, with D possibly TRBD1 on 5 matching bases. V shed 4 bases and J shed 8 bases, with 14 bases lying between them. This CDR3 contains 14 residues. Germline assignment: CDR1 LGHDT and CDR2 YNNKEL (reference sequence). CDR3 protein: CASSPSGLGEKLFF. CDR3 sequence (DNA): TGTGCCAGCAGCCCTTCAGGGTTGGGGGAAAAACTGTTTTTT.

This sequence joins TRBV10-3 and TRBJ1-2; 8 bases agree with TRBD1. V was pared by 5 bases and J by 2 bases, with 4 bases of the junction left unmatched. This CDR3 has 14 amino acids. Germline-derived CDR1 and CDR2 are ENHRY and SYGVKD. CDR3 DNA: TGTGCCATCAGTCCGGACAGGGAGAACTATGGCTACACCTTC. Protein product: CAISPDRENYGYTF.

The chain is built from TRBV6-5 and TRBJ2-7; 7 bases fit TRBD1. With 7 bases clipped from V and 2 bases from J, the junction kept 8 bases outside the gene matches. The length of the CDR3 is 14 residues. Germline CDR1 and CDR2: MNHEY and SVGAGI. The CDR3 region has the DNA TGTGCCAGCAACCGGGACAGATGGGCCTACGAGCAGTACTTC. Protein: CASNRDRWAYEQYF.

The chain couples TRBV9 to TRBJ2-2; D is perhaps TRBD1 (6 bases). V dropped 3 bases and J dropped 5 bases, with 8 bases sitting between them. The CDR3 is 13 residues long. Germline CDR1 reads SGDLS; CDR2 reads YYNGEE. The CDR3 loop is CASSADRTGELFF. CDR3 sequence (DNA): TGTGCCAGCAGCGCTGACAGGACCGGGGAGCTGTTTTTT.

V gene TRBV27 combines with J gene TRBJ1-1, with D maybe TRBD1 (6 bases). The ends were cut back, 5 bases at V and 4 bases at J, with 11 bases in the middle. Per the germline V gene, CDR1 is MNHEY and CDR2 is SMNVEV (reference sequence). This CDR3 spans 13 amino acids. The CDR3 DNA reads as TGTGCCAGCAGTCTACAGGGACCCACTGAAGCTTTCTTT. Translated, it gives CASSLQGPTEAFF.

This rearrangement joins TRBV5-4 to TRBJ2-3; TRBD2 aligns across 9 bases. Looked up from germline, CDR1 is SGHNT and CDR2 is YYREEE (reference sequence). V was pared by 0 bases and J by 5 bases, with 10 bases of the junction left unmatched. The CDR3 has 17 residues. CDR3 loop: CASSLASAGGPLDTQYF. As DNA, the CDR3 is TGTGCCAGCAGCTTGGCTTCGGCGGGGGGGCCGTTAGATACGCAGTATTTT.

V and J are TRBV7-9 and TRBJ2-7, with D hard to call. The CDR3 runs to 15 residues. The germline gives CDR1 SEHNR, CDR2 FQNEAQ (reference sequence). Trimming removed 4 bases from V and 7 bases from J, with 20 bases in between. This chain's CDR3 is CASSSFQPGADEQYF. The DNA for the CDR3 is TGTGCCAGCAGCTCCTTTCAACCAGGCGCTGATGAGCAGTACTTC.

This chain links TRBV3-1 (or the pseudogene TRBV3-2) with TRBJ2-3; D is unresolved. In germline, CDR1 is LGHDT, CDR2 YNNKEL (reference sequence). CDR3 length: 13 residues. V was shortened by 1 base and J by 6 bases, with 8 bases between the two germline ends. The CDR3 DNA follows: TGTGCCAGCAGCCAAGCCCCCATGGATACGCAGTATTTT. This translates into CASSQAPMDTQYF.

V is TRBV6-5 and J is TRBJ1-1; D possibly corresponds to TRBD1 (5 bases). Germline assignment: CDR1 MNHEY and CDR2 SVGAGI. This CDR3 region has 14 residues. Trimming pared 4 bases from V and 3 bases from J, leaving 12 bases between. This CDR3 is CASSFRTGDTEAFF. The CDR3 coding sequence is TGTGCCAGCAGTTTCCGGACGGGGGACACTGAAGCTTTCTTT.

This clone was counted between two and nine times. The gene calls are TRBV3-1 (or the pseudogene TRBV3-2) and TRBJ1-4; a weak D match, TRBD1 (6 bases). With 0 bases removed from V and 4 bases from J, the gap between germline ends came to 21 bases. The CDR3 is 19 residues long. Germline assignment: CDR1 LGHDT and CDR2 YNNKEL (reference sequence). The CDR3 bases are TGTGCCAGCAGCCAAGATCTTTACAGGGAAGGGTACCTTAATGAAAAACTGTTTTTT. Amino acid sequence: CASSQDLYREGYLNEKLFF.

The chain links TRBV6-5 to TRBJ1-3; a possible D gene is TRBD1 (5 bases). The CDR3 totals 16 residues. V gave up 2 bases and J gave up 2 bases, with 13 bases separating them. CDR1 and CDR2 from the germline V gene are MNHEY and SVGAGI. The CDR3: CASSYGGAAPGNTIYF. DNA of the CDR3: TGTGCCAGCAGTTACGGTGGGGCTGCCCCTGGAAACACCATATATTTT.

The chain recombines TRBV27 with TRBJ2-5; 9 bases are a match to TRBD1. V gave up 3 bases and J gave up 3 bases; unmatched junction bases: 2. This CDR3 contains 14 residues. Germline V gives CDR1 MNHEY, CDR2 SMNVEV (reference sequence). CDR3 protein: CASSFRTGEETQYF. The CDR3 coding sequence is TGTGCCAGCAGTTTCCGGACAGGGGAAGAGACCCAGTACTTC.

This rearrangement joins TRBV9 to TRBJ1-1; TRBD1 matches 7 bases. Germline trimming cut 7 bases from V and 0 bases from J; bases unmatched to any gene: 6. Germline V CDR1 and CDR2: SGDLS, YYNGEE. The CDR3 extends over 14 amino acids. The CDR3 DNA reads TGTGCCAGCGCTTCAGGGGGGTTGAACACTGAAGCTTTCTTT. Amino acids: CASASGGLNTEAFF.

The rearrangement uses TRBV27 and TRBJ2-7; D not certain. CDR1 is MNHEY, CDR2 SMNVEV, per germline (reference sequence). V lost 3 bases and J 0 bases, leaving 6 bases between the germline ends. This CDR3 region has 13 residues. In DNA form, the CDR3 reads TGTGCCAGCAGTTTGAGTCCCTCCTACGAGCAGTACTTC. Its translation is CASSLSPSYEQYF.

V usage is TRBV6-5 and J usage is TRBJ1-2, with D perhaps TRBD1 (5 bases). This CDR3 has 13 residues. Germline V gene lookup returns CDR1 MNHEY and CDR2 SVGAGI. Trimming removed 6 bases at V and 1 base at J, with 9 bases between. The CDR3 sequence: CASSPRDNYGYTF. In DNA, the CDR3 is TGTGCCAGCAGCCCCAGGGATAACTATGGCTACACCTTC.

This clone was observed a few times. The J gene is TRBJ1-2, the V gene TRBV24-1; 7 positions agree with TRBD1. The V gene end was trimmed by 4 bases and the J gene end by 4 bases; junction bases not matched to a gene: 2. Germline V lookup: CDR1 KGHDR, CDR2 SFDVKD. CDR3 size: 13 residues. The CDR3 spells CATSEDRAYGYTF. For the CDR3, the DNA is TGTGCCACCAGTGAAGACAGGGCCTATGGCTACACCTTC.

The V gene is TRBV7-8, the J gene TRBJ1-5; 7 positions match TRBD1. V lost 1 base to trimming and J lost 8 bases; unmatched junction nucleotides: 11. Germline values: CDR1 SGHVS, CDR2 FQNEAQ. CDR3 length: 16 amino acids. The CDR3 reads CASSLGGQRSGKPQHF. CDR3 sequence (DNA): TGTGCCAGCAGCTTAGGGGGACAGCGATCTGGTAAGCCCCAGCATTTT.

The chain recombines TRBV5-1 with TRBJ2-5; 8 nucleotides match TRBD1. Germline V gene lookup returns CDR1 SGHRS and CDR2 YFSETQ. The CDR3 covers 15 residues. V lost 1 base, J lost 1 base, and 3 bases stayed unmatched. The CDR3 loop is CASSLFGTGQETQYF. CDR3 DNA: TGCGCCAGCAGCTTGTTCGGGACAGGCCAAGAGACCCAGTACTTC.